Each of the 9 T cell receptor beta chains below was sequenced from the same sample in a study of identical twins. TCRdb reprocessed the 5' RACE reads with MiXCR, giving one entry per CDR3 protein. The table lists about 890,000 distinct CDR3 sequences, roughly an eighth of them singletons, with around 1.5% in the top ten. The sample was also reused in another study, on yellow fever vaccine responses in identical twins.

Material: PBMCs. Every receptor here comes from a young woman in good health.

This chain joins TRBV2 and TRBJ1-5, with D hard to call. The V end was cut by 1 base, the J end by 6 bases, with 4 bases between. This CDR3 has 12 amino acids. The germline V gene encodes CDR1 SNHLY and CDR2 FYNNEI. The CDR3 bases are TGTGCCAGCAGTGAAGAACTTCAGCCCCAGCATTTT. Protein product: CASSEELQPQHF.

The V call is TRBV12-3 or TRBV12-4, the J call TRBJ2-1; D might be TRBD2 (7 bases). The CDR3 has 17 amino acids. V lost 2 bases to trimming and J lost 5 bases, with 19 bases between them. This CDR3 reads CASSLWEGENDNNEQFF. CDR3 DNA sequence: TGTGCCAGCAGTTTATGGGAGGGGGAGAATGATAACAATGAGCAGTTCTTC.

This clonotype has ten or more counts. The chain carries TRBV12-3 or TRBV12-4 and TRBJ2-7; D might be TRBD2 (6 bases). The CDR3 has 14 amino acids. V lost 2 bases and J lost 3, with 11 bases in between. The CDR3 DNA sequence: TGTGCCAGCAGTTTATCGGGGGTAGGCTACGAGCAGTACTTC. Its protein is CASSLSGVGYEQYF.

The table lists this clonotype with many counts. The chain carries TRBV2 and TRBJ2-7; D ambiguous. Germline loops: CDR1 SNHLY, CDR2 FYNNEI. V was shortened by 3 bases and J by 4 bases, with 4 bases between the two germline ends. The CDR3 is 11 amino acids. The CDR3 DNA follows: TGTGCCAGCAGTGACGGGTACGAGCAGTACTTC. Translation: CASSDGYEQYF.

This clonotype occurred a few times. The V call is TRBV20-1, the J call TRBJ2-1; the D gene is possibly TRBD2 (5 bases). Trimming removed 6 bases from V and 4 bases from J, with 16 bases in between. The germline V gene has CDR1 DFQATT and CDR2 SNEGSKA (reference sequence). The CDR3 sequence is 14 residues long. This CDR3 reads CSAGKSSVYNEQFF. Here the CDR3 DNA reads TGCAGTGCCGGGAAGTCTTCGGTGTACAATGAGCAGTTCTTC.

CDR3 DNA sequence: TGTGCCAGCAGTGACTCGATTGGGTATGGCTACACCTTC. It is translated as CASSDSIGYGYTF. The chain couples TRBV6-4 to TRBJ1-2; D not certain. The V and J ends lost 0 bases and 5 bases respectively, with 7 bases between them. Germline values: CDR1 MRHNA, CDR2 SNTAGT. This CDR3 has 13 amino acids.

The sample holds many counts of this clonotype. The chain couples TRBV20-1 to TRBJ1-6, with D maybe TRBD1 (6 bases). The CDR3 spans 13 residues. The germline gives CDR1 DFQATT, CDR2 SNEGSKA (reference sequence). Trimming stripped 8 bases from V and 7 bases from J, with 15 bases between. CDR3 in DNA: TGCAGTACGCAGGGACAAGGGAATTCACCCCTCCACTTT. It yields the protein CSTQGQGNSPLHF.

This clonotype occurred a few times. The CDR3 protein is CASSFGTGISYEQYF. The CDR3 DNA sequence: TGCGCCAGCAGCTTTGGGACAGGGATCTCCTACGAGCAGTACTTC. The chain is built from TRBV5-1 and TRBJ2-7, with 9 bases matching TRBD1. Trimming cost V 2 bases and J 0 bases; bases outside gene matches: 3. Per germline, CDR1 SGHRS and CDR2 YFSETQ. This CDR3 has 15 amino acids.

This chain uses TRBV6-2 or TRBV6-3 with TRBJ2-2, with 7 nucleotides matching TRBD2. The CDR3 is made up of 17 amino acids. Germline values: CDR1 MNHEY, CDR2 SVGEGT. V lost 7 bases, J lost 6 bases, and 17 bases stayed unmatched. CDR3 coding DNA: TGTGCCAGCACCCAAACCCGGACTAGATGGTTACCCGGGGAGCTGTTTTTT. This encodes CASTQTRTRWLPGELFF.